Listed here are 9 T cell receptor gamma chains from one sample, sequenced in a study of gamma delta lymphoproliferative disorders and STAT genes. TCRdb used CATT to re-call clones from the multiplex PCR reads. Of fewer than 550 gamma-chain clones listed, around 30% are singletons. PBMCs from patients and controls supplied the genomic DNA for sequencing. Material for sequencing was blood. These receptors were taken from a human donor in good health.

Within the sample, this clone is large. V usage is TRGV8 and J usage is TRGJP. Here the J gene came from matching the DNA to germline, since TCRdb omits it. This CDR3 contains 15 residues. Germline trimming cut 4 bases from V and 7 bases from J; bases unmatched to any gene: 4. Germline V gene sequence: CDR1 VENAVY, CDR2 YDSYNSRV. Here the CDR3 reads CATWDGELGKKIKVF. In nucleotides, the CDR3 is TGTGCCACCTGGGACGGCGAGTTGGGCAAAAAAATCAAGGTATTT.

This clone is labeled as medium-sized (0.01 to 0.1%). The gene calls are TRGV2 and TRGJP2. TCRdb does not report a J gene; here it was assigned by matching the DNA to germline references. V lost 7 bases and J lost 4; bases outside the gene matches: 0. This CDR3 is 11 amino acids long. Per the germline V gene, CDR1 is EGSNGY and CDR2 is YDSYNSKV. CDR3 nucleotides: TGTGCCACCTGTAGTGATTGGATCAAGACGTTT. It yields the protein CATCSDWIKTF.

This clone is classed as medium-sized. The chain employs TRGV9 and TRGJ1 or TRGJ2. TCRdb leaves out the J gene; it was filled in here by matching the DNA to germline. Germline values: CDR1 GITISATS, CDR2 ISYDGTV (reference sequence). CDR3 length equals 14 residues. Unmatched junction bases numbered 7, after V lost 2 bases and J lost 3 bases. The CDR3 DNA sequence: TGTGCCTTGTGGGAGGCACATTCTTATTATAAGAAACTCTTT. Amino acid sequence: CALWEAHSYYKKLF.

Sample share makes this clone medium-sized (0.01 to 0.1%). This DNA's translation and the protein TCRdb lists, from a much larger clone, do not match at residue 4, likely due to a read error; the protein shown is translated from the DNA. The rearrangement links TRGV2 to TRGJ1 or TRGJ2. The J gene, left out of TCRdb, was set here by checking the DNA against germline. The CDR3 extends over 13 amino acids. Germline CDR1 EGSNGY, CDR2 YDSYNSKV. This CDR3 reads CATRDGVYYKKLF. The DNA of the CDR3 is TGTGCCACCCGGGACGGGGTTTATTATAAGAAACTCTTT.

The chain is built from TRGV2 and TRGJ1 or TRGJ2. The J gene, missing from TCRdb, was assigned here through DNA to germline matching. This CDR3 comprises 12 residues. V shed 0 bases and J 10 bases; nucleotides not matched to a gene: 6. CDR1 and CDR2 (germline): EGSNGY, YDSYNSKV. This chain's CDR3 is CATWDGPGKKLF. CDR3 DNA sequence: TGTGCCACCTGGGACGGGCCGGGGAAGAAACTCTTT.

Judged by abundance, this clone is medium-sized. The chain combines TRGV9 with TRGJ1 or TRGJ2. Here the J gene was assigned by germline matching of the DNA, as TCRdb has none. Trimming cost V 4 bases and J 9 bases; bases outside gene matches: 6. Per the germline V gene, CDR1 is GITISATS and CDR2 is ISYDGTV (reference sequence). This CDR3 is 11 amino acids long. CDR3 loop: CALWEPTKKLF. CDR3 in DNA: TGTGCCTTGTGGGAACCGACTAAGAAACTCTTT.

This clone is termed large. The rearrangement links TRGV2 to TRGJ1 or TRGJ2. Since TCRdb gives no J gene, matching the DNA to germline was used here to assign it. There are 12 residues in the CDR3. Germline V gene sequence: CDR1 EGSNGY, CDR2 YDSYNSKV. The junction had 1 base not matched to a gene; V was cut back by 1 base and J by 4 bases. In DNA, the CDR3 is TGTGCCACCTGGGACGGATATTATAAGAAACTCTTT. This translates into CATWDGYYKKLF.

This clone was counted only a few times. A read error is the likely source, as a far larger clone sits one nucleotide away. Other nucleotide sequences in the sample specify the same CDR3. The CDR3 loop is CATWDGRKHYKKLF. Written as DNA, the CDR3 is TGTGCCACCTGGGACGGACGGAAACATTATAAGAAACTCTTT. This chain connects TRGV2 to TRGJ1 or TRGJ2. Because TCRdb records no J gene, it was assigned here through a match of the DNA to germline. With 1 base clipped from V and 5 bases from J, the junction kept 8 bases outside the gene matches. The CDR3 extends over 14 amino acids. Germline V gene sequence: CDR1 EGSNGY, CDR2 YDSYNSKV.

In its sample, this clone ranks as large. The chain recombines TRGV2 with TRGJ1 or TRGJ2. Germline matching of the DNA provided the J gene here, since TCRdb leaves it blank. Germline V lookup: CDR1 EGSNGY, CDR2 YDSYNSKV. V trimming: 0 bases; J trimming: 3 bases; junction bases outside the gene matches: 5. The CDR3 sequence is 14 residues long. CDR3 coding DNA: TGTGCCACCTGGGACGGGGGGGTTTATTATAAGAAACTCTTT. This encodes CATWDGGVYYKKLF.